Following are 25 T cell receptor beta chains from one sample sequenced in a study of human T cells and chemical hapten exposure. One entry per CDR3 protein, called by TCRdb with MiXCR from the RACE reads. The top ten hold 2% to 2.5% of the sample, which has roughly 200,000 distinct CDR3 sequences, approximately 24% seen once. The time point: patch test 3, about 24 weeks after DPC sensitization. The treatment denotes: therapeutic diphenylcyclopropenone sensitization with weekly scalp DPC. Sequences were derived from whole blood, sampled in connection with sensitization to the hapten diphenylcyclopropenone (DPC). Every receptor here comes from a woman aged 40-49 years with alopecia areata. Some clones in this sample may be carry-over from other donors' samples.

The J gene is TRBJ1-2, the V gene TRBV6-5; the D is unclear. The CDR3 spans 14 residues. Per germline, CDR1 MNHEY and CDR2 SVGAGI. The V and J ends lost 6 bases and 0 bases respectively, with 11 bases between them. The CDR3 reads CASRPAPTNYGYTF. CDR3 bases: TGTGCCAGCAGGCCTGCCCCCACTAACTATGGCTACACCTTC.

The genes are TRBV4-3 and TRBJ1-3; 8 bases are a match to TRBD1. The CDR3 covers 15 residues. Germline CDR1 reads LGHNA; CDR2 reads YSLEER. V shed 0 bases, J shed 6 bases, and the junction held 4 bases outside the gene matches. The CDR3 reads CASSQDLTGENTIYF. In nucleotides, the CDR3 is TGCGCCAGCAGCCAAGACCTGACAGGGGAAAACACCATATATTTT.

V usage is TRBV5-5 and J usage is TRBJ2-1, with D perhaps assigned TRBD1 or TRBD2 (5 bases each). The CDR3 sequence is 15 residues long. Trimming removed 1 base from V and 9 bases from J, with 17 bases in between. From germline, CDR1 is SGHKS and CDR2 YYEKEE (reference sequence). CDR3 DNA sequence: TGTGCCAGCAGCTTGATGCCGGGACCCGGCGGTGAGCAGTTCTTC. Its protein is CASSLMPGPGGEQFF.

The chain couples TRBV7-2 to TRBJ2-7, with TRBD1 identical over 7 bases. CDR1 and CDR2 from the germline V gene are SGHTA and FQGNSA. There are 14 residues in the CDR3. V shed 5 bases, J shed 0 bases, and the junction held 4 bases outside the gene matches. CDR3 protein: CASSRTGSSYEQYF. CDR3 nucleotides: TGTGCCAGCAGCCGGACAGGAAGCTCCTACGAGCAGTACTTC. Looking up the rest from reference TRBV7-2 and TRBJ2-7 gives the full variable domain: GAGVSQSPSNKVTEKGKDVELRCDPISGHTALYWYRQSLGQGLEFLIYFQGNSAPDKSGLPSDRFSAERTGGSVSTLTIQRTQQEDSAVYLCASSRTGSSYEQYFGPGTRLTVT.

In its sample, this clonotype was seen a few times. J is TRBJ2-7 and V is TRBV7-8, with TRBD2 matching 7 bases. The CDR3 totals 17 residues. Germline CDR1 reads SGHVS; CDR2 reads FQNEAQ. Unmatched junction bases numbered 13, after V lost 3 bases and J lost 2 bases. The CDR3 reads CASSLAVTTRGAYEQYF. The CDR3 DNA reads TGTGCCAGCAGCTTGGCTGTGACTACCCGGGGGGCCTACGAGCAGTACTTC.

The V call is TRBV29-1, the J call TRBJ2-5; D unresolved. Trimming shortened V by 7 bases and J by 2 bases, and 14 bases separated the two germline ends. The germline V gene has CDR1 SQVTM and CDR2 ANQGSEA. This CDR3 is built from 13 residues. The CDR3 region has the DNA TGCAGCGGGTCCCCGTCTTCTCAAGAGACCCAGTACTTC. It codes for CSGSPSSQETQYF.

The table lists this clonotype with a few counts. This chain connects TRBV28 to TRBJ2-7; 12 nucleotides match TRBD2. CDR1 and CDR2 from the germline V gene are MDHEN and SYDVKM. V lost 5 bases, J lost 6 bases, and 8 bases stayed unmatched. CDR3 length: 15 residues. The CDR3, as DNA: TGTGCCAGCAGTCCCCCGACTAGCGGGAGAGGCGAGCAGTACTTC. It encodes CASSPPTSGRGEQYF.

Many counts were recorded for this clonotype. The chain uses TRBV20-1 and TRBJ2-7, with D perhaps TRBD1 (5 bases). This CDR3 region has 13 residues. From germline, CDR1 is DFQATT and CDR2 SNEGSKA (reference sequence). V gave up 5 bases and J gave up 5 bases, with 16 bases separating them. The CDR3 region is CSAGRQGGNEQYF. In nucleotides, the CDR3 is TGCAGTGCTGGAAGGCAGGGTGGCAACGAGCAGTACTTC.

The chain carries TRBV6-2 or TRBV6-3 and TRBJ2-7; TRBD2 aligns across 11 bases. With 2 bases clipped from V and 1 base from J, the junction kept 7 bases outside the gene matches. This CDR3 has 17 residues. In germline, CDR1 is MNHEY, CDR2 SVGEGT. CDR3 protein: CASSYRRTSGQSYEQYF. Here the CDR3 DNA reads TGTGCCAGCAGTTACCGACGGACTAGCGGGCAGTCCTACGAGCAGTACTTC.

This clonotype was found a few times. CDR3 in DNA: TGTGCCAGCAGCCGGACAGGGGTATATCAGCCCCAGCATTTT. Translating it yields CASSRTGVYQPQHF. V gene TRBV7-2 combines with J gene TRBJ1-5, with 9 bases aligning to TRBD1. CDR1 and CDR2 from the germline V gene are SGHTA and FQGNSA. J was trimmed by 5 bases and V by 5 bases; bases with no gene match: 4. The CDR3 consists of 14 residues. Looking up the rest from reference TRBV7-2 and TRBJ1-5 gives the full variable domain: GAGVSQSPSNKVTEKGKDVELRCDPISGHTALYWYRQSLGQGLEFLIYFQGNSAPDKSGLPSDRFSAERTGGSVSTLTIQRTQQEDSAVYLCASSRTGVYQPQHFGDGTRLSIL.

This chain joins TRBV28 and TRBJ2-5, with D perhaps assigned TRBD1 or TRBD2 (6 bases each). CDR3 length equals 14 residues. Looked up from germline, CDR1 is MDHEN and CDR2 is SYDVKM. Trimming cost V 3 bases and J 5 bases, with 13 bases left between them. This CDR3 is CASSFGGRAETQYF. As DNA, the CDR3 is TGTGCCAGCAGTTTCGGGGGCAGGGCCGAGACCCAGTACTTC.

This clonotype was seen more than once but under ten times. CDR3 loop: CASSLGFSNQPQHF. In nucleotides, the CDR3 is TGTGCCAGCAGTTTGGGATTCAGCAATCAGCCCCAGCATTTT. V usage is TRBV28 and J usage is TRBJ1-5; D unresolved. CDR3 length: 14 amino acids. Germline assignment: CDR1 MDHEN and CDR2 SYDVKM. Trimming pared 3 bases from V and 1 base from J, leaving 7 bases between.

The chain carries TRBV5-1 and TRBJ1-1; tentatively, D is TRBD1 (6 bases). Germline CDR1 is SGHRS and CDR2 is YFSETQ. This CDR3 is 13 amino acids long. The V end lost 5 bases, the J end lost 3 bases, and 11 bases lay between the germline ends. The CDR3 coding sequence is TGCGCCAGCAGACAGGGCGTGGACACTGAAGCTTTCTTT. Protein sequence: CASRQGVDTEAFF.

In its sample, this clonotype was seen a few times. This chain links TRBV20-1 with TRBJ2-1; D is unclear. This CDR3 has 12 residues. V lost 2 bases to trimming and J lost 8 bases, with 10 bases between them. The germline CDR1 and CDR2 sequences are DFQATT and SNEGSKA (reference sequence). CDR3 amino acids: CSARRQRDEQFF. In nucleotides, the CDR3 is TGCAGTGCTAGACGGCAAAGGGATGAGCAGTTCTTC.

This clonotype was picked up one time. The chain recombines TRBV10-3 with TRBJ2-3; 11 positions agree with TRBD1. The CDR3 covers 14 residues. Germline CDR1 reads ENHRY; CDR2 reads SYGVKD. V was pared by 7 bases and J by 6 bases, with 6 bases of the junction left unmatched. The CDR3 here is CAINRGQGGDTQYF. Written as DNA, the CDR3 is TGTGCCATCAATCGGGGACAGGGGGGGGATACGCAGTATTTT.

The CDR3 region has the DNA TGTGCCAGCAGTTTGGGACAGCTCAATCAGCCCCAGCATTTT. Its protein is CASSLGQLNQPQHF. The rearrangement uses TRBV12-3 or TRBV12-4 and TRBJ1-5, with 7 bases lining up with TRBD1. Trimming at V came to 3 bases and at J to 3 bases, leaving 2 bases not matched to a gene. This CDR3 contains 14 residues.

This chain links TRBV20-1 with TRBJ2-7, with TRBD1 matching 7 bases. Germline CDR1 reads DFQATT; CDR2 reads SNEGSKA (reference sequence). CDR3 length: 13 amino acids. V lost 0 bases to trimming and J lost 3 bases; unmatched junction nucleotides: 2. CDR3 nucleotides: TGCAGTGCTAGAGATACAGGGGACTACGAGCAGTACTTC. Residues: CSARDTGDYEQYF.

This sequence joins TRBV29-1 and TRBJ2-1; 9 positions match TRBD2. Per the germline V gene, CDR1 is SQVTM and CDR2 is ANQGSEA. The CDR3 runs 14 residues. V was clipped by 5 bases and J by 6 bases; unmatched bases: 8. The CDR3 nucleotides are TGCAGCGTTCATCCGGGACTAGCTCGCAATGAGCAGTTCTTC. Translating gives CSVHPGLARNEQFF.

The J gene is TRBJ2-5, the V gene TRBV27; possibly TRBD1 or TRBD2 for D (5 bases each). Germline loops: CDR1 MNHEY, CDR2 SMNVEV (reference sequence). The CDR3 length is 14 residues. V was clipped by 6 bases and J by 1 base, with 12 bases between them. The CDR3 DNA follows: TGTGCCAGCAGCCGCGCCGGGACCCAAGAGACCCAGTACTTC. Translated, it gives CASSRAGTQETQYF.

The CDR3 bases are TGTGCCAGCAGTCCCGGCACTAGCGGGGCCTACGAGCAGTACTTC. Protein product: CASSPGTSGAYEQYF. This chain uses TRBV28 with TRBJ2-7, with 10 bases fitting TRBD2. CDR3 size: 15 residues. V dropped 5 bases and J dropped 2; count of bases not matched to a gene: 6. Germline V gene sequence: CDR1 MDHEN, CDR2 SYDVKM.

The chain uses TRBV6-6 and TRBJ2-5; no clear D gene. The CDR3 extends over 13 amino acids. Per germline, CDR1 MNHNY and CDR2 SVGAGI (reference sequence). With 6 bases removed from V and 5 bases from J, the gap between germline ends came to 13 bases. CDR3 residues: CASRPPTGETQYF. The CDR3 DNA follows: TGTGCCAGCAGGCCCCCGACCGGGGAGACCCAGTACTTC.

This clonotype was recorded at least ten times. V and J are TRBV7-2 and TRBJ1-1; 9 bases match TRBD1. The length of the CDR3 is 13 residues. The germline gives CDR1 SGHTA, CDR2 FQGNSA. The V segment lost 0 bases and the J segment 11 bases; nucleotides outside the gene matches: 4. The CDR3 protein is CASSLAGTGSAFF. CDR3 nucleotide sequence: TGTGCCAGCAGCTTAGCCGGGACAGGGTCGGCTTTCTTT.

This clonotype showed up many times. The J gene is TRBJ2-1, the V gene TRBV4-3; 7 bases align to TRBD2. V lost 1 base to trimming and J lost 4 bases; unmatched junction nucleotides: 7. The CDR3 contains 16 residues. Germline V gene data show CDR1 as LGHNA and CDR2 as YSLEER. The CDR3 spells CASSQGLASGYNEQFF. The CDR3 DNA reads TGCGCCAGCAGCCAAGGGTTGGCTAGCGGTTACAATGAGCAGTTCTTC.

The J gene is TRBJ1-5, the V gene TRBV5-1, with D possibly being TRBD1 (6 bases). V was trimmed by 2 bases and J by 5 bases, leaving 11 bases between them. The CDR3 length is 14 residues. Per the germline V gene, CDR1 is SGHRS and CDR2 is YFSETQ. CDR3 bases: TGCGCCAGCAGCTTACAGGGTGGGGATCAGCCCCAGCATTTT. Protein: CASSLQGGDQPQHF. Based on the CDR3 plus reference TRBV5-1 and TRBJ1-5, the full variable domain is KAGVTQTPRYLIKTRGQQVTLSCSPISGHRSVSWYQQTPGQGLQFLFEYFSETQRNKGNFPGRFSGRQFSNSRSEMNVSTLELGDSALYLCASSLQGGDQPQHFGDGTRLSIL.

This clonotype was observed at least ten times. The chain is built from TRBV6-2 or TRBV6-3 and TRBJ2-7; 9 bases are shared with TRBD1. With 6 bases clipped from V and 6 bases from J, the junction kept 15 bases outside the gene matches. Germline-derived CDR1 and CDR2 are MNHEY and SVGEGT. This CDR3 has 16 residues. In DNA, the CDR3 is TGTGCCAGCAGCAAGCGCACCGGGACAGGGTCACTCGAGCAGTACTTC. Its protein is CASSKRTGTGSLEQYF.